This passage covers 21 T cell receptor beta chains from one sample sequenced in a study of beta chain features in type 1 diabetes. The study reverse transcribed the entire isolated RNA, so it sequenced expressed TCRB transcripts. Using immunoSEQ multiplex PCR, the repertoire was profiled, and TCRdb retains in-frame clones only, with some absent. The profile covers roughly 150,000 clones, with 9% to 10% appearing a single time and less than 3% taken by the ten largest. Material for sequencing was central memory CD4+ T cells from blood. The receptors come from a woman aged 18 to 35 in good health.

This clone was seen a handful of times. CDR3 region: CASSIEGGLAGLYEQYF. CDR3 bases: TGTGCCAGTAGTATAGAAGGCGGACTAGCGGGTCTCTACGAGCAGTACTTC. V gene TRBV19 combines with J gene TRBJ2-7, with 11 nucleotides matching TRBD2. Germline values: CDR1 LNHDA, CDR2 SQIVND (reference sequence). The CDR3 has 17 residues. Trimming removed 0 bases from V and 3 bases from J; junction bases left unmatched: 7.

The chain employs TRBV9 and TRBJ2-1; 11 bases fit TRBD2. Trimming removed 4 bases from V and 8 bases from J; junction bases left unmatched: 8. Per germline, CDR1 SGDLS and CDR2 YYNGEE. This CDR3 region has 15 residues. The DNA for the CDR3 is TGTGCCAGCAGCTTTAGCGGGGGGGCCACTGATGAGCAGTTCTTC. This encodes CASSFSGGATDEQFF.

The chain couples TRBV30 to TRBJ1-5; 7 bases agree with TRBD1. This CDR3 is 14 amino acids long. Trimming took 3 bases from V and 2 from J; bases not matched to a gene: 4. Germline V gene sequence: CDR1 GTSNPN, CDR2 SVGIG (reference sequence). The CDR3 is CAWRRTGGNQPQHF. DNA for the CDR3: TGTGCCTGGAGGCGGACAGGCGGCAATCAGCCCCAGCATTTT.

V and J are TRBV19 and TRBJ2-7, with 7 nucleotides matching TRBD2. This CDR3 has 15 residues. Germline CDR1 LNHDA, CDR2 SQIVND (reference sequence). V trimming: 6 bases; J trimming: 2 bases; junction bases outside the gene matches: 10. CDR3 in DNA: TGTGCCAGTAGCCCAGGGTGGGGGGGAACCTACGAGCAGTACTTC. This translates into CASSPGWGGTYEQYF.

This clone was counted a few times. V usage is TRBV4-2 and J usage is TRBJ2-3; 8 bases match TRBD2. This CDR3 is 15 amino acids long. CDR1 LGHNA and CDR2 YNFKEQ come from the germline V gene. V was pared by 4 bases and J by 0 bases, with 3 bases of the junction left unmatched. The CDR3 sequence: CASSPLAASTDTQYF. The CDR3 DNA reads as TGTGCCAGCAGCCCACTAGCGGCTAGCACAGATACGCAGTATTTT.

To note about this clone: This sample also contains other DNA sequences that code for the same CDR3. This rearrangement joins TRBV5-1 to TRBJ1-2; D uncertain. Germline CDR1 SGHRS, CDR2 YFSETQ. The CDR3 totals 14 residues. V was cut by 4 bases and J by 2 bases, with 12 bases left in between. The CDR3 nucleotides are TGCGCCAGCAGCCTGGGGTCGGGGAACTATGGCTACACCTTC. Its translation: CASSLGSGNYGYTF.

This clone was counted many times. The genes are TRBV5-1 and TRBJ2-1; D might be TRBD2 (6 bases). Germline-derived CDR1 and CDR2 are SGHRS and YFSETQ. The CDR3 loop spans 15 amino acids. The V end was cut by 4 bases, the J end by 7 bases, with 18 bases between. CDR3 sequence reads: CASSLTGEPGNEQFF. As DNA, the CDR3 is TGCGCCAGCAGCCTGACGGGGGAGCCGGGGAATGAGCAGTTCTTC. Full variable domain (rest looked up from reference TRBV5-1 and TRBJ2-1): KAGVTQTPRYLIKTRGQQVTLSCSPISGHRSVSWYQQTPGQGLQFLFEYFSETQRNKGNFPGRFSGRQFSNSRSEMNVSTLELGDSALYLCASSLTGEPGNEQFFGPGTRLTVL.

This clone has just a few counts. V is TRBV7-8 and J is TRBJ1-1; 7 bases are a match to TRBD1. V gave up 1 base and J gave up 2 bases; unmatched junction bases: 1. Germline V CDR1 and CDR2: SGHVS, FQNEAQ. The CDR3 runs 14 residues. The CDR3 region has the DNA TGTGCCAGCAGCTTAGACAGGGGTAACACTGAAGCTTTCTTT. Translated: CASSLDRGNTEAFF.

This chain uses TRBV6-5 with TRBJ2-1; 7 nucleotides align to TRBD2. V was pared by 4 bases and J by 7 bases, with 13 bases of the junction left unmatched. CDR1 is MNHEY, CDR2 SVGAGI, per germline. This CDR3 has 16 amino acids. CDR3 sequence: CASSSRPGLGDNEQFF. CDR3 bases: TGTGCCAGCAGTTCTCGACCAGGACTAGGAGATAATGAGCAGTTCTTC.

The sample holds a few counts of this clone. This chain connects TRBV7-2 to TRBJ2-7, with TRBD1 matching 7 bases. The CDR3 length is 14 residues. V lost 3 bases and J lost 3; bases outside the gene matches: 5. The germline CDR1 and CDR2 sequences are SGHTA and FQGNSA. The CDR3 sequence: CASSLTGSGYEQYF. The DNA of the CDR3 is TGTGCCAGCAGCTTGACAGGGTCGGGCTACGAGCAGTACTTC.

This clone was detected a few times. The rearrangement joins TRBV14 to TRBJ1-2, with TRBD1 as a possible D gene (5 bases). The CDR3 spans 16 residues. Trimming pared 4 bases from V and 0 bases from J, leaving 15 bases between. Germline CDR1 is SGHDN and CDR2 is FVKESK. The CDR3 loop reads CASSPGPSRANYGYTF. The CDR3 DNA follows: TGTGCCAGCAGCCCAGGGCCTTCTCGGGCTAACTATGGCTACACCTTC.

The chain employs TRBV5-4 and TRBJ2-6; D remains ambiguous. This CDR3 has 16 residues. CDR1 SGHNT and CDR2 YYREEE come from the germline V gene (reference sequence). V was pared by 0 bases and J by 0 bases, with 7 bases between. CDR3 loop: CASSLAAHSGANVLTF. The CDR3 DNA is TGTGCCAGCAGCTTGGCCGCACACTCTGGGGCCAACGTCCTGACTTTC. Combining the CDR3 with reference TRBV5-4 and TRBJ2-6 gives the whole variable domain ETGVTQSPTHLIKTRGQQVTLRCSSQSGHNTVSWYQQALGQGPQFIFQYYREEENGRGNFPPRFSGLQFPNYSSELNVNALELDDSALYLCASSLAAHSGANVLTFGAGSRLTVL.

The rearrangement uses TRBV19 and TRBJ2-4; TRBD1 matches at 7 bases. Trimming took 4 bases from V and 3 from J; bases not matched to a gene: 6. Germline V lookup: CDR1 LNHDA, CDR2 SQIVND (reference sequence). The CDR3 length is 15 residues. CDR3 in amino acids: CASSTDRFGKNIQYF. CDR3 coding DNA: TGTGCCAGTAGTACGGACAGGTTTGGCAAAAACATTCAGTACTTC.

This chain uses TRBV9 with TRBJ1-5; TRBD1 matches at 7 bases. Germline V CDR1 and CDR2: SGDLS, YYNGEE. This CDR3 is 19 amino acids long. V lost 0 bases to trimming and J lost 1 base; unmatched junction nucleotides: 13. CDR3 loop: CASSVVRGGAGGSNQPQHF. The DNA for the CDR3 is TGTGCCAGCAGCGTAGTACGGGGGGGCGCAGGGGGGAGCAATCAGCCCCAGCATTTT.

This clone appeared a few times. The gene calls are TRBV5-4 and TRBJ2-5; 13 bases match TRBD2. Per the germline V gene, CDR1 is SGHNT and CDR2 is YYREEE (reference sequence). The J segment lost 5 bases and the V segment lost 1 base, leaving 5 bases of the junction unmatched. The CDR3 is made up of 16 amino acids. The CDR3: CASSLLTSGRVETQYF. The CDR3 DNA reads TGTGCCAGCAGCTTGTTAACTAGCGGGAGGGTGGAGACCCAGTACTTC.

This clone was counted only a few times. V gene TRBV18 combines with J gene TRBJ2-7; 13 positions match TRBD2. V trimming: 5 bases; J trimming: 2 bases; junction bases outside the gene matches: 3. The CDR3 spans 15 residues. Per the germline V gene, CDR1 is KGHSH and CDR2 is LQKENI. The CDR3 sequence is CASSSTSGGAYEQYF. The CDR3 DNA is TGTGCCAGCTCATCCACTAGCGGGGGGGCCTACGAGCAGTACTTC. The full variable domain, completed using reference TRBV18 and TRBJ2-7, is NAGVMQNPRHLVRRRGQEARLRCSPMKGHSHVYWYRQLPEEGLKFMVYLQKENIIDESGMPKERFSAEFPKEGPSILRIQQVVRGDSAAYFCASSSTSGGAYEQYFGPGTRLTVT.

This clone was recorded a few times. V and J are TRBV7-2 and TRBJ2-3; TRBD2 matches 8 bases. This CDR3 contains 16 residues. Per germline, CDR1 SGHTA and CDR2 FQGNSA. V dropped 2 bases and J dropped 3; count of bases not matched to a gene: 7. CDR3 region: CASSLKPAGVTDTQYF. CDR3 bases: TGTGCCAGCAGCTTAAAGCCAGCGGGAGTAACAGATACGCAGTATTTT.

This clone appeared a few times. The V and J genes are TRBV6-6 and TRBJ2-3, with 12 bases matching TRBD2. This CDR3 contains 15 residues. The germline V gene encodes CDR1 MNHNY and CDR2 SVGAGI (reference sequence). Trimming cost V 5 bases and J 5 bases; bases outside gene matches: 5. The CDR3 protein is CASSLAGGRVDTQYF. CDR3 nucleotide sequence: TGTGCCAGCAGTCTAGCGGGGGGGCGGGTAGATACGCAGTATTTT.

This clone was counted a few times. The chain combines TRBV6-1 with TRBJ1-5; D ambiguous. CDR3 length: 13 residues. The V gene's germline CDR1 is MNHNS and CDR2 SASEGT. V lost 7 bases and J lost 1, with 8 bases in between. Here the CDR3 DNA reads TGTGCCAGCATGGAGGGAAGCAATCAGCCCCAGCATTTT. Amino acids: CASMEGSNQPQHF.

This clone turned up a few times. The chain uses TRBV6-6 and TRBJ2-7, with 12 bases that match TRBD2. Germline V gene lookup returns CDR1 MNHNY and CDR2 SVGAGI (reference sequence). There are 14 residues in the CDR3. Trimming cost V 7 bases and J 4 bases; bases outside gene matches: 5. This chain's CDR3 is CASIPSGGAYEQYF. CDR3 coding DNA: TGTGCCAGCATCCCTAGCGGGGGGGCTTACGAGCAGTACTTC.

This clone was seen only a few times. The chain uses TRBV18 and TRBJ1-2, with 7 positions matching TRBD1. The germline gives CDR1 KGHSH, CDR2 LQKENI. With 5 bases clipped from V and 4 bases from J, the junction kept 13 bases outside the gene matches. CDR3 length equals 16 residues. The CDR3 protein is CASSTDQGVNGYGYTF. CDR3 bases: TGTGCCAGCTCAACCGACCAGGGGGTGAACGGCTATGGCTACACCTTC.